One TCR beta chain is described in this entry. As yet, its antigen is unknown. CDR1 and CDR2 (germline): SGHNT, YYREEE (reference sequence). The V and J ends lost 2 bases and 5 bases respectively, with 3 bases between them. The CDR3 contains 11 residues. Generated by immunoSEQ multiplex PCR, the TCRdb table keeps only in-frame clones and is missing some. Among nearly 110,000 clones listed, about 91% were seen once. The data are from a study of graft-versus-host responses after intestinal transplantation. Study in general: Recipients had multivisceral, liver-intestinal, or isolated intestinal transplants. Induction with anti-thymocyte globulin, then tacrolimus and steroids for around three years, was given to all recipients.

Study-wide results and limits: Recipient marrow showed GvH clones, some seen first in ileum or blood. Clonal ratios of graft-versus-host to host-versus-graft in allografts were high for patients exhibiting graft-donor T cell macrochimerism.

The receptor comes from a human donor who was the organ donor for an intestinal transplant. This material consisted of unstimulated CD4+ T cells sorted from spleen or lymph node cells, taken before transplant. The chain has TRBV5-4 and TRBJ2-3; D unresolved. The CDR3: CASSFGDTQYF. The CDR3 nucleotides read TGTGCCAGCAGCTTCGGAGATACGCAGTATTTT. The full variable domain, its missing parts supplied by reference TRBV5-4 and TRBJ2-3, is ETGVTQSPTHLIKTRGQQVTLRCSSQSGHNTVSWYQQALGQGPQFIFQYYREEENGRGNFPPRFSGLQFPNYSSELNVNALELDDSALYLCASSFGDTQYFGPGTRLTVL.